A selection of T cell receptor beta chains follows, all from one sample in a study of T cell responses to AZD1222 COVID-19 vaccine. Method: immunoSEQ multiplex PCR; TCRdb's copy keeps in-frame clones and lacks some. This table holds roughly 130,000 clones, roughly 92% found once. This specimen was peripheral blood, taken 28 days after the second AZD1222 dose. The receptors derive from an adult who received the AZD1222 COVID-19 vaccine. Both conserved end residues are part of each CDR3. A D gene is named only where the DNA matches it firmly. Expanded clones are given a class, and other clones once, few, many or no size at all.

V gene: TRBV6-6; D gene: -; J gene: TRBJ2-7; clone size: -; CDR3 protein: CASSYTGAGPYPAEYF; CDR3 DNA: TGTGCCAGCAGTTACACCGGGGCGGGGCCCTACCCCGCGGAGTACTTC
V gene: TRBV10-3; D gene: TRBD1; J gene: TRBJ2-7; clone size: few; CDR3 protein: CAIRRTGTNYEQYF; CDR3 DNA: TGTGCCATCAGACGGACAGGGACCAACTACGAGCAGTACTTC
V gene: TRBV5-5; D gene: TRBD1; J gene: TRBJ1-5; clone size: once; CDR3 protein: CASSIGGIDQPQHF; CDR3 DNA: TGTGCCAGCAGCATAGGGGGCATCGATCAGCCCCAGCATTTT
V gene: TRBV6-5; D gene: TRBD2; J gene: TRBJ2-1; clone size: -; CDR3 protein: CASMSGLIYNEQFF; CDR3 DNA: TGTGCCAGCATGTCGGGACTAATATACAATGAGCAGTTCTTC
V gene: TRBV4-3; D gene: -; J gene: TRBJ2-7; clone size: -; CDR3 protein: CASSQDTVYEQYF; CDR3 DNA: TGCGCCAGCAGCCAAGATACAGTCTACGAGCAGTACTTC
V gene: TRBV7-8; D gene: -; J gene: TRBJ2-7; clone size: -; CDR3 protein: CASSYRTDSYEQYF; CDR3 DNA: TGTGCCAGCAGCTATAGGACTGACTCCTACGAGCAGTACTTC
V gene: TRBV7-2; D gene: -; J gene: TRBJ1-4; clone size: -; CDR3 protein: CASSLLTFGDEKLFF; CDR3 DNA: TGTGCCAGCAGCTTATTAACCTTCGGAGATGAAAAACTGTTTTTT
V gene: TRBV19; D gene: TRBD2; J gene: TRBJ2-1; clone size: -; CDR3 protein: CASSSASGGSEQFF; CDR3 DNA: TGTGCCAGTAGCTCAGCTAGCGGGGGGTCAGAGCAGTTCTTC
V gene: TRBV11-3; D gene: -; J gene: TRBJ1-1; clone size: -; CDR3 protein: CASSLGDTSLRF; CDR3 DNA: TGTGCCAGCAGCTTGGGGGACACCTCCCTACGTTTT
V gene: TRBV9; D gene: -; J gene: TRBJ2-2; clone size: -; CDR3 protein: CASIDGGTGELFF; CDR3 DNA: TGTGCCAGCATCGATGGTGGCACCGGGGAGCTGTTTTTT
V gene: TRBV4-2; D gene: TRBD1; J gene: TRBJ1-1; clone size: -; CDR3 protein: CASSQGDSLNTEAFF; CDR3 DNA: TGTGCCAGCAGCCAGGGGGACAGCCTGAACACTGAAGCTTTCTTT
V gene: TRBV7-9; D gene: -; J gene: TRBJ1-1; clone size: -; CDR3 protein: CASSLAPEAFF; CDR3 DNA: TGTGCCAGCAGCTTAGCGCCTGAAGCTTTCTTT
V gene: TRBV7-3; D gene: -; J gene: TRBJ2-2; clone size: -; CDR3 protein: CASSSLFPGELFF; CDR3 DNA: TGTGCCAGCAGCTCACTTTTTCCCGGGGAGCTGTTTTTT
V gene: TRBV6-5; D gene: TRBD1; J gene: TRBJ2-2; clone size: -; CDR3 protein: CASSYTGANTGELFF; CDR3 DNA: TGTGCCAGCAGTTACACAGGGGCGAACACCGGGGAGCTGTTTTTT
V gene: TRBV2; D gene: -; J gene: TRBJ1-2; clone size: -; CDR3 protein: CASSEQGPYGYTF; CDR3 DNA: TGTGCCAGCAGTGAACAGGGACCCTATGGCTACACCTTC
V gene: TRBV18; D gene: TRBD1; J gene: TRBJ2-2; clone size: -; CDR3 protein: CASSPPRGTGATGELFF; CDR3 DNA: TGTGCCAGCTCACCACCGAGGGGGACAGGGGCTACCGGGGAGCTGTTTTTT
V gene: TRBV18; D gene: TRBD1; J gene: TRBJ1-1; clone size: -; CDR3 protein: CASSPHQLTGGERNTEAFF; CDR3 DNA: TGTGCCAGCTCACCCCACCAACTGACAGGGGGCGAGCGTAACACTGAAGCTTTCTTT
V gene: TRBV12-3/TRBV12-4; D gene: -; J gene: TRBJ1-2; clone size: -; CDR3 protein: CASSFGQKWGYTF; CDR3 DNA: TGTGCCAGCAGTTTCGGACAGAAGTGGGGCTACACCTTC
V gene: TRBV30; D gene: TRBD1; J gene: TRBJ1-2; clone size: -; CDR3 protein: CAWTQTGAGYGYTF; CDR3 DNA: TGTGCCTGGACCCAAACAGGGGCCGGATATGGCTACACCTTC
V gene: TRBV18; D gene: -; J gene: TRBJ2-7; clone size: -; CDR3 protein: CASSPLYERTYEQYF; CDR3 DNA: TGTGCCAGCTCACCACTTTATGAGCGGACCTACGAGCAGTACTTC
V gene: TRBV28; D gene: -; J gene: TRBJ2-3; clone size: -; CDR3 protein: CASSFGGGAGDTQYF; CDR3 DNA: TGTGCCAGCAGTTTTGGAGGGGGGGCAGGAGATACGCAGTATTTT
V gene: TRBV19; D gene: -; J gene: TRBJ2-7; clone size: -; CDR3 protein: CATKPDGSYEQYF; CDR3 DNA: TGTGCCACCAAGCCAGATGGGTCCTACGAGCAGTACTTC
V gene: TRBV7-9; D gene: TRBD2; J gene: TRBJ2-2; clone size: -; CDR3 protein: CASSSPVGGRRTNTGELFF; CDR3 DNA: TGTGCCAGCAGCTCCCCAGTCGGCGGGAGGCGAACGAACACCGGGGAGCTGTTTTTT
V gene: TRBV27; D gene: -; J gene: TRBJ2-7; clone size: -; CDR3 protein: CASSAGTAREQYF; CDR3 DNA: TGTGCCAGCAGTGCAGGAACCGCGAGGGAGCAGTACTTC
V gene: TRBV30; D gene: -; J gene: TRBJ1-1; clone size: -; CDR3 protein: CAGNHKVTEAFF; CDR3 DNA: TGTGCCGGGAATCACAAAGTCACTGAAGCTTTCTTT
V gene: TRBV28; D gene: TRBD1; J gene: TRBJ2-7; clone size: -; CDR3 protein: CASSLWGGQVF; CDR3 DNA: TGTGCCAGCAGTTTATGGGGCGGACAGGTTTTC
V gene: TRBV9; D gene: TRBD2; J gene: TRBJ2-5; clone size: -; CDR3 protein: CASSSGLAGVFGETQYF; CDR3 DNA: TGTGCCAGCAGTTCAGGACTAGCGGGAGTATTCGGTGAGACCCAGTACTTC
V gene: TRBV7-2; D gene: TRBD1; J gene: TRBJ1-1; clone size: -; CDR3 protein: CASSLEATGILNTEAFF; CDR3 DNA: TGTGCCAGCAGCTTAGAAGCGACAGGGATCTTGAACACTGAAGCTTTCTTT
V gene: TRBV28; D gene: -; J gene: TRBJ2-7; clone size: -; CDR3 protein: CASSFPSRGREQYF; CDR3 DNA: TGTGCCAGCAGTTTTCCATCGCGGGGTAGGGAGCAGTACTTC
V gene: TRBV5-1; D gene: TRBD1; J gene: TRBJ1-6; clone size: -; CDR3 protein: CASSERTGTDSPLHF; CDR3 DNA: TGCGCCAGCAGCGAACGGACAGGGACTGATTCACCCCTCCACTTT
V gene: TRBV7-8; D gene: TRBD2; J gene: TRBJ2-3; clone size: -; CDR3 protein: CASSLVSGRATDTQYF; CDR3 DNA: TGTGCCAGCAGCTTAGTTAGCGGGAGGGCCACAGATACGCAGTATTTT
V gene: TRBV6-1; D gene: -; J gene: TRBJ1-1; clone size: -; CDR3 protein: CASSERDKVRTEAFF; CDR3 DNA: TGTGCCAGCAGTGAGAGGGACAAGGTGAGGACTGAAGCTTTCTTT
V gene: TRBV28; D gene: TRBD1; J gene: TRBJ1-5; clone size: -; CDR3 protein: CASNLLRDREGPQHF; CDR3 DNA: TGTGCCAGCAACCTGTTGCGTGACAGGGAGGGGCCCCAGCATTTT
V gene: TRBV7-3; D gene: TRBD1; J gene: TRBJ2-2; clone size: -; CDR3 protein: CASSWDSNTGELFF; CDR3 DNA: TGTGCCAGCAGCTGGGACAGCAACACCGGGGAGCTGTTTTTT
V gene: TRBV19; D gene: -; J gene: TRBJ2-7; clone size: -; CDR3 protein: CASSFRAPNEQYF; CDR3 DNA: TGTGCCAGTAGTTTCCGGGCCCCAAACGAGCAGTACTTC
V gene: TRBV29-1; D gene: TRBD1; J gene: TRBJ2-1; clone size: -; CDR3 protein: CSVARGPHSGEQFF; CDR3 DNA: TGCAGCGTTGCCAGGGGGCCCCACTCTGGTGAGCAGTTCTTC
V gene: TRBV4-2; D gene: -; J gene: TRBJ2-5; clone size: -; CDR3 protein: CASSQVRNQETQYF; CDR3 DNA: TGTGCCAGCAGCCAAGTCCGAAACCAAGAGACCCAGTACTTC
V gene: TRBV2; D gene: -; J gene: TRBJ1-2; clone size: -; CDR3 protein: CASSPQAGYGYTF; CDR3 DNA: TGTGCCAGCAGTCCCCAGGCGGGCTATGGCTACACCTTC
V gene: TRBV28; D gene: -; J gene: TRBJ2-1; clone size: -; CDR3 protein: CASSFLAPYNEQFF; CDR3 DNA: TGTGCCAGCAGTTTCTTGGCGCCTTACAATGAGCAGTTCTTC
V gene: TRBV6-1; D gene: -; J gene: TRBJ2-7; clone size: -; CDR3 protein: CASSESKGSSYEQYF; CDR3 DNA: TGTGCCAGCAGTGAGTCGAAGGGATCCTCCTACGAGCAGTACTTC
V gene: TRBV5-4; D gene: -; J gene: TRBJ1-1; clone size: -; CDR3 protein: CASTESGETEAFF; CDR3 DNA: TGTGCCAGCACCGAGTCGGGGGAGACTGAAGCTTTCTTT
V gene: TRBV7-3; D gene: TRBD2; J gene: TRBJ2-5; clone size: -; CDR3 protein: CASSLGGKRGQETQYF; CDR3 DNA: TGTGCCAGCAGCTTAGGTGGGAAGCGGGGGCAAGAGACCCAGTACTTC
V gene: TRBV27; D gene: TRBD1; J gene: TRBJ2-7; clone size: -; CDR3 protein: CASSLSPGQPYEQYF; CDR3 DNA: TGTGCCAGCAGTTTATCTCCGGGACAGCCCTACGAGCAGTACTTC
V gene: TRBV27; D gene: -; J gene: TRBJ2-4; clone size: -; CDR3 protein: CASSLAVAKNIQYF; CDR3 DNA: TGTGCCAGCAGTTTAGCGGTAGCCAAAAACATTCAGTACTTC
V gene: TRBV18; D gene: TRBD2; J gene: TRBJ2-1; clone size: -; CDR3 protein: CASSPQPSGPYNEQFF; CDR3 DNA: TGTGCCAGCTCACCACAGCCTAGCGGTCCCTACAATGAGCAGTTCTTC
V gene: TRBV7-9; D gene: TRBD2; J gene: TRBJ2-3; clone size: -; CDR3 protein: CASSLKVAGLTDTQYF; CDR3 DNA: TGTGCCAGCAGCTTGAAGGTAGCGGGGCTCACAGATACGCAGTATTTT
V gene: TRBV11-1; D gene: -; J gene: TRBJ1-2; clone size: few; CDR3 protein: CASSLTPGLGGYTF; CDR3 DNA: TGTGCCAGCAGCTTAACACCGGGGCTTGGAGGCTACACCTTC
V gene: TRBV29-1; D gene: TRBD2; J gene: TRBJ2-1; clone size: few; CDR3 protein: CSVAPGLAGGEQFF; CDR3 DNA: TGCAGCGTTGCTCCGGGACTAGCGGGTGGTGAGCAGTTCTTC
V gene: TRBV7-9; D gene: -; J gene: TRBJ1-2; clone size: -; CDR3 protein: CASSHRDGYGYTF; CDR3 DNA: TGTGCCAGCAGCCACCGGGACGGCTATGGCTACACCTTC
V gene: TRBV7-9; D gene: TRBD1; J gene: TRBJ1-4; clone size: -; CDR3 protein: CASSGGTGGREKLFF; CDR3 DNA: TGTGCCAGCAGCGGCGGGACAGGGGGTCGGGAAAAACTGTTTTTT
V gene: TRBV15; D gene: -; J gene: TRBJ2-5; clone size: -; CDR3 protein: CATSRDLKVGETQYF; CDR3 DNA: TGTGCCACCAGCAGAGATTTAAAGGTTGGAGAGACCCAGTACTTC
V gene: TRBV7-3; D gene: -; J gene: TRBJ2-1; clone size: -; CDR3 protein: CASSLASAYNEQFF; CDR3 DNA: TGTGCCAGCAGCTTAGCGAGCGCCTACAATGAGCAGTTCTTC
V gene: TRBV4-3; D gene: TRBD1; J gene: TRBJ2-1; clone size: -; CDR3 protein: CASSQGQGWDNEQFF; CDR3 DNA: TGCGCCAGCAGCCAAGGACAGGGGTGGGACAATGAGCAGTTCTTC
V gene: TRBV20-1; D gene: -; J gene: TRBJ1-5; clone size: -; CDR3 protein: CSASLGGTNQPQHF; CDR3 DNA: TGCAGTGCTAGTTTAGGAGGTACCAATCAGCCCCAGCATTTT
V gene: TRBV4-3; D gene: -; J gene: TRBJ1-5; clone size: -; CDR3 protein: CASSPRPWGNQPQHF; CDR3 DNA: TGCGCCAGCAGCCCCCGACCCTGGGGCAATCAGCCCCAGCATTTT
V gene: TRBV21-1; D gene: -; J gene: TRBJ2-5; clone size: -; CDR3 protein: CASSNDEGKGETQYF; CDR3 DNA: TGTGCCAGCAGTAATGACGAGGGTAAGGGAGAGACCCAGTACTTC
V gene: TRBV19; D gene: -; J gene: TRBJ1-1; clone size: -; CDR3 protein: CASRPAGQRAADTEAFF; CDR3 DNA: TGTGCCAGTAGACCCGCAGGGCAAAGGGCGGCGGACACTGAAGCTTTCTTT
V gene: TRBV11-2; D gene: -; J gene: TRBJ2-7; clone size: -; CDR3 protein: CASSLGTVGEQYF; CDR3 DNA: TGTGCCAGCAGCTTAGGGACAGTTGGCGAGCAGTACTTC
V gene: TRBV6-2/TRBV6-3; D gene: -; J gene: TRBJ1-1; clone size: -; CDR3 protein: CASSIATEAFF; CDR3 DNA: TGTGCCAGCAGCATTGCCACTGAAGCTTTCTTT